The T cell receptor beta chain under discussion was sequenced for a study of blood T cell repertoires in COVID-19. On the study more broadly: COVID-19 samples from acute and convalescent phases originated in the United States, Italy and Spain. In each case, the material was cDNA or gDNA derived from T cells, B-cell-depleted T cells, or PBMCs.

As originally analysed: Amplification from reference gene primers served as the basis for estimated nucleated cell counts. Libraries were prepared by immunoSEQ multiplex PCR; TCRdb keeps only in-frame clonotypes and omits some of them. V and J calls and clone size are copied from that table; D and trimming were computed from the DNA. The sample includes more than 150,000 clones, approximately 83% seen only once; the top ten take roughly 8.2%. V lost 4 bases to trimming and J lost 3 bases, with 16 bases between them. The CDR3 sequence is 15 residues long. Per germline, CDR1 SGHRS and CDR2 YFSETQ. The sequenced material came from peripheral blood. The sequence came from a man between 60 and 70 years old with acute or convalescent COVID-19. V and J are TRBV5-1 and TRBJ1-1; D is perhaps TRBD1 (6 bases). In DNA, the CDR3 is TGCGCCAGCAGCCCAGGACAGTTAGGGTACACTGAAGCTTTCTTT. Protein product: CASSPGQLGYTEAFF. Filled out from reference TRBV5-1 and TRBJ1-1, the complete variable domain reads KAGVTQTPRYLIKTRGQQVTLSCSPISGHRSVSWYQQTPGQGLQFLFEYFSETQRNKGNFPGRFSGRQFSNSRSEMNVSTLELGDSALYLCASSPGQLGYTEAFFGQGTRLTVV.